This T cell receptor beta chain was sequenced for a study of blood T cell repertoires in COVID-19. Study details: Both acute and convalescent COVID-19 samples were obtained from the United States, Italy and Spain.

Sequenced by immunoSEQ multiplex PCR; TCRdb stores in-frame clones only, minus some. The sample carries 430,000 or so clones, around 90% recorded once. Patients from Seattle were sampled longitudinally, starting during active infection. Trimming cost V 4 bases and J 5 bases; bases outside gene matches: 7. Germline-derived CDR1 and CDR2 are MNHEY and SMNVEV (reference sequence). The CDR3 is made up of 14 amino acids. The sequence was collected from a man between 18 and 29 years old with COVID-19, enrolled during active disease. What was sequenced was peripheral blood. The chain combines TRBV27 with TRBJ1-1, with 7 nucleotides matching TRBD1. This chain's CDR3 is CASSSPTGLTEAFF. CDR3 DNA: TGTGCCAGCAGTTCGCCGACAGGGCTAACTGAAGCTTTCTTT.